In this sample, the clone carrying this T cell receptor beta chain turned up once. What it binds is unknown. Per germline, CDR1 SGHTA and CDR2 FQGNSA. The CDR3 length is 15 residues. V was shortened by 5 bases and J by 2 bases, with 16 bases between the two germline ends. This sample was taken from a study of post-analysis software for immune sequencing data. Background on the study: Multiple sclerosis in the patients followed relapsing-remitting, secondary progressive and progressive-relapsing courses.

Study results and limitations: Multiple sclerosis patients had significantly lower normalized Chao1 diversity than controls. With F measure, samples from one preparation batch clustered together strongly. Higher frequency in patients than in controls was seen for roughly five TRBV segments, with TRBV5-6, TRBV5-1 and TRBV20-1 among them.

Unique-molecular-identifier-tagged TCR beta cDNA libraries were used. The source material, about 0.9 to 10 million T cells, gave rise to roughly 500,000 cDNA molecules. TCRdb analysed the PCR reads with MiXCR anew, one entry per CDR3 protein. The data contain hundreds of thousands of distinct CDR3 sequences, roughly 27% of them singletons. This receptor was identified in a girl between 10 and 17 years old with multiple sclerosis. This rearrangement joins TRBV7-2 to TRBJ2-7; maybe TRBD2 (6 bases). Specimen: blood. The CDR3 here is CASSRDSGTPYEQYF. In nucleotides, the CDR3 is TGTGCCAGCAGCCGGGACTCCGGTACCCCCTACGAGCAGTACTTC. The full variable domain, rest sourced from reference TRBV7-2 and TRBJ2-7, is GAGVSQSPSNKVTEKGKDVELRCDPISGHTALYWYRQSLGQGLEFLIYFQGNSAPDKSGLPSDRFSAERTGGSVSTLTIQRTQQEDSAVYLCASSRDSGTPYEQYFGPGTRLTVT.